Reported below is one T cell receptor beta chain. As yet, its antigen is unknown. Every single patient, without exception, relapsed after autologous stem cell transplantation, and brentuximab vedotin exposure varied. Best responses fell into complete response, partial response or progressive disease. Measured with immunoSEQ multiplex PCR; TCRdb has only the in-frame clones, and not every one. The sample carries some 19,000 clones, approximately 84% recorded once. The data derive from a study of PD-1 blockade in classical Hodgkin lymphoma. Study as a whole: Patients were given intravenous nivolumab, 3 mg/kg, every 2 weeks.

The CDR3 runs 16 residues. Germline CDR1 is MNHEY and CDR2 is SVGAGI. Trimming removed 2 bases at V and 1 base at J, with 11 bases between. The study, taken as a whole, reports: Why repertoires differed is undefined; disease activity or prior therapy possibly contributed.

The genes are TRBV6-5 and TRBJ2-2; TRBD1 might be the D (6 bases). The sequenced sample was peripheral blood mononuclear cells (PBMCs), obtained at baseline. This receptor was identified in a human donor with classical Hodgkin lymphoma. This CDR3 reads CASSYLLTGNTGELFF. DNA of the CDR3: TGTGCCAGCAGTTACCTATTGACAGGGAACACCGGGGAGCTGTTTTTT.